Following are 21 T cell receptor beta chains from one sample sequenced in a study of T cell responses to AZD1222 COVID-19 vaccine (dated by TCRdb to the early 2020s). Receptors were amplified or captured by the immunoSEQ multiplex PCR assay. Here the immuneACCESS table is served through TCRdb, limited to in-frame sequences with V and J called. Missing clones are a known gap in these copies; in checked studies unresolved V genes cover under half, and the rest lacks a known reason. This sample lists 250,000 to 300,000 clones; 90% to 95% were detected once. The ten largest make up roughly 0.5% of the sample. According to the study, the label for this sample's time point signals: about 28 days (+/-7) after the second vaccine dose. This material consisted of peripheral blood, taken 28 days after the second AZD1222 dose. The receptors stem from an adult who received the AZD1222 COVID-19 vaccine.

Details on this clone: Other DNA sequences from this sample encode an identical CDR3 as well. V gene TRBV20-1 combines with J gene TRBJ2-1; no definite D call. The germline CDR1 and CDR2 sequences are DFQATT and SNEGSKA (reference sequence). The CDR3 is 11 residues long. With 3 bases removed from V and 4 bases from J, the gap between germline ends came to 4 bases. The CDR3 nucleotides read TGCAGTGCTAGTGGATACAATGAGCAGTTCTTC. Amino acids: CSASGYNEQFF.

V usage is TRBV7-9 and J usage is TRBJ1-6, with D uncertain. V lost 0 bases and J 10 bases, leaving 7 bases between the germline ends. Germline CDR1 SEHNR, CDR2 FQNEAQ (reference sequence). This CDR3 is 13 amino acids long. DNA for the CDR3: TGTGCCAGCAGCTTAGCGGTCGAATCACCCCTCCACTTT. Protein sequence: CASSLAVESPLHF.

The rearrangement joins TRBV4-3 to TRBJ2-1; D remains ambiguous. This CDR3 is 15 amino acids long. Trimming removed 4 bases from V and 0 bases from J, with 10 bases in between. CDR1 is LGHNA, CDR2 YSLEER, per germline. CDR3 sequence (DNA): TGCGCCAGCAGCCTTAGCTCGAGCTCCTACAATGAGCAGTTCTTC. It translates to CASSLSSSSYNEQFF.

V and J are TRBV15 and TRBJ1-2, with unresolved D. Germline values: CDR1 LNHNV, CDR2 YYDKDF (reference sequence). The V end lost 0 bases, the J end lost 1 base, and 9 bases lay between the germline ends. The CDR3 loop spans 15 amino acids. CDR3 nucleotide sequence: TGTGCCACCAGCAGAGATCGCCCAGTTAACTATGGCTACACCTTC. Translating it yields CATSRDRPVNYGYTF. Drawing the rest from reference TRBV15 and TRBJ1-2, the complete variable domain is DAMVIQNPRYQVTQFGKPVTLSCSQTLNHNVMYWYQQKSSQAPKLLFHYYDKDFNNEADTPDNFQSRRPNTSFCFLDIRSPGLGDTAMYLCATSRDRPVNYGYTFGSGTRLTVV.

The chain uses TRBV5-4 and TRBJ1-1; tentatively, D is TRBD1 (6 bases). This CDR3 is built from 14 residues. V lost 4 bases, J lost 2 bases, and 12 bases lay in between. Germline CDR1 and CDR2: SGHNT and YYREEE (reference sequence). CDR3 in amino acids: CASSPGTINTEAFF. The CDR3 DNA reads TGTGCCAGCAGCCCCGGGACAATCAACACTGAAGCTTTCTTT.

The J gene is TRBJ1-1, the V gene TRBV7-3; no firm D call. The CDR3 extends over 13 amino acids. The V gene lost 2 bases and the J gene lost 4 bases, with 8 bases spanning the gap. CDR1 and CDR2 from the germline V gene are SGHTA and FQGTGA. CDR3 DNA: TGTGCCAGCAGCTTATGGGAGGGCACTGAAGCTTTCTTT. The encoded protein is CASSLWEGTEAFF.

This clone was recorded once. V is TRBV11-2 and J is TRBJ2-7; D remains ambiguous. V was clipped by 5 bases and J by 0 bases, with 11 bases between them. The CDR3 contains 14 residues. CDR1 and CDR2 from the germline V gene are SGHAT and FQNNGV. The CDR3 nucleotides are TGTGCCAGCAGCCCAGATATTTTCTCCTACGAGCAGTACTTC. The encoded protein is CASSPDIFSYEQYF.

V is TRBV6-5 and J is TRBJ2-1, with 11 bases matching TRBD2. The V and J ends lost 7 bases and 6 bases, in that order; junction bases with no gene match: 5. The CDR3 sequence is 14 residues long. CDR1 and CDR2 from the germline V gene are MNHEY and SVGAGI. The CDR3 bases are TGTGCCAGCAAGATTAGCGGGGGGGCCAATGAGCAGTTCTTC. Protein sequence: CASKISGGANEQFF.

The rearrangement joins TRBV6-2 or TRBV6-3 to TRBJ1-2, with a tentative D call TRBD1 (6 bases). Deletions cut 1 base from V and 0 bases from J, with 21 bases between. The CDR3 is 19 amino acids. CDR1 and CDR2 from the germline V gene are MNHEY and SVGEGT. CDR3 region: CASSYWVDRSSITNYGYTF. The CDR3 DNA follows: TGTGCCAGCAGTTACTGGGTTGACAGGAGCTCGATTACTAACTATGGCTACACCTTC.

This clone has just one count. V gene TRBV7-2 combines with J gene TRBJ1-2, with TRBD1 as a possible D gene (5 bases). The CDR3 contains 16 residues. Germline CDR1 is SGHTA and CDR2 is FQGNSA. V lost 1 base, J lost 4 bases, and 16 bases lay in between. This CDR3 reads CASSLEAGTSIYGYTF. In DNA, the CDR3 is TGTGCCAGCAGCTTAGAGGCAGGGACCTCTATCTATGGCTACACCTTC.

This chain connects TRBV7-2 to TRBJ2-1; possible D gene TRBD2, 5 bases. Germline lookup yields CDR1 SGHTA and CDR2 FQGNSA. V was pared by 5 bases and J by 4 bases, with 12 bases between. CDR3 length equals 14 residues. The CDR3 sequence is CASSRTLPYNEQFF. The DNA of the CDR3 is TGTGCCAGCAGCCGGACTCTTCCTTACAATGAGCAGTTCTTC.

The V gene is TRBV10-3, the J gene TRBJ2-3, with TRBD2 matching over 14 bases. CDR3 length: 14 residues. Germline assignment: CDR1 ENHRY and CDR2 SYGVKD. Trimming took 10 bases from V and 4 from J; bases not matched to a gene: 4. CDR3 sequence (DNA): TGTGCCACTAAGACTAGCGGGGGGGCAGATACGCAGTATTTT. Its translation is CATKTSGGADTQYF.

Note on this clone: One junction end disagrees with the germline gene, perhaps due to a read error. This chain connects TRBV30 to TRBJ1-2; D gene ambiguous. Looked up from germline, CDR1 is GTSNPN and CDR2 is SVGIG (reference sequence). The CDR3 has 9 residues. CDR3 loop: CAWSVCQLF. The CDR3 nucleotides read TGTGCCTGGAGTGTTTGCCAGCTCTTC.

V usage is TRBV6-5 and J usage is TRBJ1-5, with no clear D. The V gene's germline CDR1 is MNHEY and CDR2 SVGAGI. Trimming pared 5 bases from V and 7 bases from J, leaving 15 bases between. The CDR3 is 14 residues long. CDR3 sequence (DNA): TGTGCCAGCAGTCGACTAAAGGCTAGGCAGCCCCAGCATTTT. Protein product: CASSRLKARQPQHF.

The chain couples TRBV6-1 to TRBJ2-7; D may match TRBD1 or TRBD2 (6 bases each). Trimming left V 3 bases short and J 0 bases short, with 9 bases between. Germline lookup yields CDR1 MNHNS and CDR2 SASEGT. This CDR3 has 14 amino acids. For the CDR3, the DNA is TGTGCCAGCAGTGATTGGGGGGCCTCCTACGAGCAGTACTTC. This translates into CASSDWGASYEQYF.

The chain combines TRBV5-1 with TRBJ1-2, with TRBD1 matching 9 bases. V shed 4 bases and J 7 bases; nucleotides not matched to a gene: 14. The CDR3 has 16 residues. From germline, CDR1 is SGHRS and CDR2 YFSETQ. The CDR3 DNA sequence: TGCGCCAGCAGCGAGGTACCGGGACAGGGTTTCTCTGGCTACACCTTC. As protein: CASSEVPGQGFSGYTF.

This chain uses TRBV19 with TRBJ2-4; 14 bases fit TRBD2. In germline, CDR1 is LNHDA, CDR2 SQIVND (reference sequence). After removal of 4 bases from V and 2 bases from J, the junction contained 7 bases not matched to a gene. The CDR3 length is 18 residues. The CDR3 protein is CASSKTSGRAGSKNIQYF. CDR3 bases: TGTGCCAGTAGTAAGACTAGCGGGAGGGCCGGGTCCAAAAACATTCAGTACTTC.

The J gene is TRBJ2-7, the V gene TRBV27, with no clear D. Germline CDR1 reads MNHEY; CDR2 reads SMNVEV (reference sequence). V gave up 8 bases and J gave up 0 bases, with 14 bases separating them. The CDR3 totals 14 residues. CDR3 sequence: CASSFNLGSYEQYF. The CDR3, as DNA: TGTGCCAGCTCTTTTAATCTGGGCTCCTACGAGCAGTACTTC.

This clone was counted once. The rearrangement joins TRBV28 to TRBJ2-7; no clear D. The V and J ends lost 8 bases and 0 bases respectively, with 5 bases between them. CDR1 is MDHEN, CDR2 SYDVKM, per germline. CDR3 size: 11 residues. The CDR3 DNA reads as TGTGCCAGCCGGGCCTCCTACGAGCAGTACTTC. The encoded protein is CASRASYEQYF.

The V and J genes are TRBV14 and TRBJ2-1; D remains ambiguous. V was trimmed by 5 bases and J by 7 bases, leaving 15 bases between them. Germline V lookup: CDR1 SGHDN, CDR2 FVKESK. CDR3 length equals 14 residues. CDR3 loop: CASSSSRVRNEQFF. Written as DNA, the CDR3 is TGTGCCAGCAGCTCCTCCAGAGTTAGAAATGAGCAGTTCTTC.

V and J are TRBV7-8 and TRBJ1-1; unclear D gene. Germline V gene data show CDR1 as SGHVS and CDR2 as FQNEAQ. V lost 5 bases, J lost 0 bases, and 10 bases lay in between. The CDR3 covers 14 residues. The CDR3 region has the DNA TGTGCCAGCAGCCCAAGGACGGTGAACACTGAAGCTTTCTTT. Translation: CASSPRTVNTEAFF.